The next 14 T cell receptor beta chains were all read from a single sample in a study of T-cell memory formation after mild COVID-19 (TCRdb year 2021). Library preparation was by 5' RACE. For sequencing, an Illumina NovaSeq 6000 was employed. Through fastp at Q25 and MiXCR, TCRdb rebuilt clones from the public reads, retaining in-frame beta chains. CDR3 protein sequences are deduplicated, and each keeps its most common genes and DNA. The sample includes under 250,000 distinct CDR3 sequences, with around a tenth observed a single time. Around 20% of the sample is held by the ten biggest clonotypes. Source material: PBMCs or a T cell subset sorted from them (not recorded which). These receptors were obtained from a man aged 18 to 30 who had mild COVID-19 (a few samples of this study predate the infection). The sample titles of this study are shuffled in the database, so cell type and time point are left out; the donor was told from shared clones.

This clonotype was counted a few times. The chain is built from TRBV5-1 and TRBJ2-1, with 15 bases fitting TRBD2. The CDR3 extends over 20 amino acids. Trimming removed 3 bases from V and 6 bases from J; junction bases left unmatched: 16. Germline CDR1 is SGHRS and CDR2 is YFSETQ. The CDR3 region has the DNA TGCGCCAGCAGCTCGGGACTAGCGGGGGGCTCCTCCCCGCGAGTCAATGAGCAGTTCTTC. Protein sequence: CASSSGLAGGSSPRVNEQFF.

This chain connects TRBV5-1 to TRBJ2-7; D might be TRBD1 (5 bases). Germline V CDR1 and CDR2: SGHRS, YFSETQ. V lost 1 base and J 1 base, leaving 12 bases between the germline ends. The CDR3 is 15 amino acids. CDR3: CASSLWAGQSYEQYF. The CDR3 nucleotides read TGCGCCAGCAGCTTGTGGGCAGGGCAATCCTACGAGCAGTACTTC. The entire variable domain, with the rest obtained from reference TRBV5-1 and TRBJ2-7, is as follows: KAGVTQTPRYLIKTRGQQVTLSCSPISGHRSVSWYQQTPGQGLQFLFEYFSETQRNKGNFPGRFSGRQFSNSRSEMNVSTLELGDSALYLCASSLWAGQSYEQYFGPGTRLTVT.

This clonotype has just a few counts. This chain connects TRBV5-8 to TRBJ1-5, with 8 positions matching TRBD1. Germline assignment: CDR1 SGHTS and CDR2 YDEGEE. The CDR3 has 14 amino acids. J was trimmed by 5 bases and V by 4 bases; bases with no gene match: 5. CDR3 in amino acids: CASSQGTGDQPQHF. The CDR3 coding sequence is TGTGCCAGCAGCCAAGGGACAGGCGATCAGCCCCAGCATTTT.

This clonotype was seen only a few times. The J gene is TRBJ2-7, the V gene TRBV7-2; D gene ambiguous. In germline, CDR1 is SGHTA, CDR2 FQGNSA. The CDR3 has 14 residues. The germline V and J ends were trimmed by 2 bases and 0 bases, with 8 bases remaining between them. This chain's CDR3 is CASSLTADSYEQYF. The CDR3 DNA is TGTGCCAGCAGCTTAACAGCCGACTCCTACGAGCAGTACTTC.

V is TRBV11-2 and J is TRBJ2-1; 9 bases align to TRBD1. Unmatched junction bases numbered 6, after V lost 1 base and J lost 8 bases. The CDR3 contains 15 residues. Germline V gene sequence: CDR1 SGHAT, CDR2 FQNNGV. In DNA form, the CDR3 reads TGTGCCAGCAGCTTAGGCGGGACAGGGATCCATGAGCAGTTCTTC. It encodes CASSLGGTGIHEQFF.

Remarks on this clonotype: A read error may account for a junction end that differs from germline. The chain employs TRBV5-1 and TRBJ1-1; TRBD1 is a possible D gene (6 bases). Germline-derived CDR1 and CDR2 are SGHRS and YFSETQ. CDR3 length: 15 residues. The CDR3 nucleotides are TGCGCCAGCAGCTTGGTCGAGGGGGTGAAAACTGAAGCTTTCTTT. Residues: CASSLVEGVKTEAFF.

The genes are TRBV12-3 or TRBV12-4 and TRBJ2-5; no firm D call. CDR3 length: 12 residues. Trimming pared 2 bases from V and 4 bases from J, leaving 5 bases between. CDR3 DNA sequence: TGTGCCAGCAGTTTAAATGCAGAGACCCAGTACTTC. This gives the protein CASSLNAETQYF.

This clonotype was seen at least ten times. This rearrangement joins TRBV6-2 or TRBV6-3 to TRBJ2-5; D is perhaps TRBD1 (5 bases). Germline loops: CDR1 MNHEY, CDR2 SVGEGT. The V and J ends lost 6 bases and 3 bases respectively, with 8 bases between them. CDR3 length: 12 amino acids. This chain's CDR3 is CASSSREETQYF. For the CDR3, the DNA is TGTGCCAGCAGCTCCAGGGAAGAGACCCAGTACTTC.

This clonotype was detected a few times. CDR3 amino acids: CASRGTGLANEQFF. The CDR3 nucleotides read TGTGCCAGCAGGGGGACAGGTCTGGCCAATGAGCAGTTCTTC. V usage is TRBV2 and J usage is TRBJ2-1; 8 nucleotides agree with TRBD1. CDR1 is SNHLY and CDR2 is FYNNEI in the germline V gene. The CDR3 consists of 14 residues. Losses at the gene ends were 6 bases for V and 6 bases for J; bases not matched to a gene: 7.

The chain carries TRBV12-3 or TRBV12-4 and TRBJ1-4; TRBD1 matches 8 bases. After removal of 5 bases from V and 5 bases from J, the junction contained 7 bases not matched to a gene. The CDR3 extends over 15 amino acids. CDR3 sequence: CASSDVGQGNEKLFF. As DNA, the CDR3 is TGTGCCAGCAGTGACGTCGGACAGGGAAATGAAAAACTGTTTTTT.

This clonotype has a handful of counts. The rearrangement uses TRBV12-3 or TRBV12-4 and TRBJ1-2, with D perhaps matching TRBD1 (5 bases). V was pared by 4 bases and J by 1 base, with 16 bases between. The length of the CDR3 is 16 residues. CDR3 in DNA: TGTGCCAGCAGTTCATATTGGGGGGGAGTTAACTATGGCTACACCTTC. Translated: CASSSYWGGVNYGYTF.

This clonotype was seen ten or more times. This sequence joins TRBV20-1 and TRBJ1-1; D is perhaps TRBD1 (5 bases). The CDR3 covers 13 residues. The V gene lost 5 bases and the J gene lost 6 bases, with 16 bases spanning the gap. Germline V gene data show CDR1 as DFQATT and CDR2 as SNEGSKA (reference sequence). CDR3 nucleotides: TGCAGTGCTCCAGGGTTTAATATCGCTGAAGCTTTCTTT. Residues: CSAPGFNIAEAFF.

This chain joins TRBV5-1 and TRBJ2-5, with TRBD2 matching over 10 bases. Germline loops: CDR1 SGHRS, CDR2 YFSETQ. This CDR3 is 15 amino acids long. V lost 5 bases to trimming and J lost 1 base; unmatched junction nucleotides: 5. The CDR3 nucleotides are TGCGCCAGCAGACCAGGACTAGCGGCCCAAGAGACCCAGTACTTC. Its translation: CASRPGLAAQETQYF.

This clonotype was counted ten times or more. The chain has TRBV19 and TRBJ2-1, with 9 bases fitting TRBD2. Trimming removed 4 bases from V and 8 bases from J; junction bases left unmatched: 12. CDR1 is LNHDA, CDR2 SQIVND, per germline (reference sequence). CDR3 size: 16 residues. The CDR3 DNA follows: TGTGCCAGTAGTAGCCCGGGACTAGCTGCAGGGGATGAGCAGTTCTTC. Residues: CASSSPGLAAGDEQFF.